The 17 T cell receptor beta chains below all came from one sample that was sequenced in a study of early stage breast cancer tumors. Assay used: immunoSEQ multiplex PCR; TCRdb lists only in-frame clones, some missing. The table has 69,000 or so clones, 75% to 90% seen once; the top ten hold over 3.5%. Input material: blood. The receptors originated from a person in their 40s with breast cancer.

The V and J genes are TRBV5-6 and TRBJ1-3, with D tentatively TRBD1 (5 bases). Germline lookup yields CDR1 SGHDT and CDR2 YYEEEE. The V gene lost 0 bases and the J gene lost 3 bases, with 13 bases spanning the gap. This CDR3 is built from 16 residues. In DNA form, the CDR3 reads TGTGCCAGCAGCTTGGGGGACGGTGGATTTGGAAACACCATATATTTT. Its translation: CASSLGDGGFGNTIYF.

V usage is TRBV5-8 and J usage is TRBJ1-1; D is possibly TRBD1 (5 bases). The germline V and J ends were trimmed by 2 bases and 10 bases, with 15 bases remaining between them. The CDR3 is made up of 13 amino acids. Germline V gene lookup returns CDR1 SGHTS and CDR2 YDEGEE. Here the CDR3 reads CASSLGHRNPAFF. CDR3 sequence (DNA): TGTGCCAGCAGCTTAGGACACAGGAATCCAGCTTTCTTT.

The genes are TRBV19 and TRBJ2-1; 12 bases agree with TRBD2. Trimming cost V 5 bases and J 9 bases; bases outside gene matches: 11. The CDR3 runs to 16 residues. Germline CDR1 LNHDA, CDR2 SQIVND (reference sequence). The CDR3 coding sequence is TGTGCCAGTAGTTTCGGACTAGCGGGACCTGCGGGTGAGCAGTTCTTC. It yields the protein CASSFGLAGPAGEQFF.

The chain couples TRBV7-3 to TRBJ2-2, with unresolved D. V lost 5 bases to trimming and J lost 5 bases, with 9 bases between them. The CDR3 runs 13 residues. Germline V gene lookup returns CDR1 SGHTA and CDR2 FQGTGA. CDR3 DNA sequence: TGTGCCAGCAGCAACAGAGATACCGGGGAGCTGTTTTTT. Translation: CASSNRDTGELFF.

The CDR3 sequence is CASSYGSGGTEAFF. DNA for the CDR3: TGTGCCAGCAGCTACGGGAGCGGGGGGACTGAAGCTTTCTTT. The chain links TRBV7-9 to TRBJ1-1; D is possibly TRBD1 (5 bases). Germline values: CDR1 SEHNR, CDR2 FQNEAQ (reference sequence). The CDR3 has 14 amino acids. Trimming removed 4 bases from V and 5 bases from J, with 14 bases in between.

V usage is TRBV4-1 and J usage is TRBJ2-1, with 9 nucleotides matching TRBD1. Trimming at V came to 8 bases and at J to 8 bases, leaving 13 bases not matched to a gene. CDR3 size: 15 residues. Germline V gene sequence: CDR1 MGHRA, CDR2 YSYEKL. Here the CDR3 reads CASHDDRGTSHEQFF. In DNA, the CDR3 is TGCGCCAGCCATGATGACAGGGGGACCTCACATGAGCAGTTCTTC.

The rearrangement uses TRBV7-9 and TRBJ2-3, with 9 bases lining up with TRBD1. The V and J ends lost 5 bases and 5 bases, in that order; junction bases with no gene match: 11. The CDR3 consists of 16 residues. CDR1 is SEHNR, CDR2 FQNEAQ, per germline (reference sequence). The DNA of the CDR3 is TGTGCCAGCAGCCCATTCGGGACAGGGCGAGGAGATACGCAGTATTTT. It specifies CASSPFGTGRGDTQYF.

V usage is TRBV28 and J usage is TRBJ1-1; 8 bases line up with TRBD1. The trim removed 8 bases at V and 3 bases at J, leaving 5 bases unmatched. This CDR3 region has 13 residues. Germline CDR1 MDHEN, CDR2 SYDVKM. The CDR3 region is CASRRDRYTEAFF. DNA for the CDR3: TGTGCCAGCCGCCGGGACAGGTACACTGAAGCTTTCTTT.

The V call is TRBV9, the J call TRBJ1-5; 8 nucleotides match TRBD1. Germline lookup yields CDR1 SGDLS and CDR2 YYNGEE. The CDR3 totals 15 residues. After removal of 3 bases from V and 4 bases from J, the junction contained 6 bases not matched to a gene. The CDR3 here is CASSEGQGANQPQHF. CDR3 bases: TGTGCCAGCAGCGAAGGCCAGGGGGCGAATCAGCCCCAGCATTTT.

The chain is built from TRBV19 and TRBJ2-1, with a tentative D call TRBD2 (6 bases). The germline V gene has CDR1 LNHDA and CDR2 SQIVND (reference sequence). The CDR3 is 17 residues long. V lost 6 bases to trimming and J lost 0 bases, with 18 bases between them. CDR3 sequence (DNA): TGTGCCAGTAGCCCTCGGGGCGGAGGGAGCTCCTACAATGAGCAGTTCTTC. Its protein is CASSPRGGGSSYNEQFF.

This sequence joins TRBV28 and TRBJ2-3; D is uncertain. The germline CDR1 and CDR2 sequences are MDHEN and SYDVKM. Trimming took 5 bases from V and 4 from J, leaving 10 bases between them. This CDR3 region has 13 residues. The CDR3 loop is CASSQRLADTQYF. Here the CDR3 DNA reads TGTGCCAGCAGTCAGAGATTAGCAGATACGCAGTATTTT.

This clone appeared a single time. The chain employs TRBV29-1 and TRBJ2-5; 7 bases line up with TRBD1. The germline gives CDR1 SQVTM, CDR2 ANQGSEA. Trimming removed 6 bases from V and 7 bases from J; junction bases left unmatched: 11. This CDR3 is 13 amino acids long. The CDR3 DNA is TGCAGCGTCCTTCCCACAGGGGCGGGGACCCAGTACTTC. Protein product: CSVLPTGAGTQYF.

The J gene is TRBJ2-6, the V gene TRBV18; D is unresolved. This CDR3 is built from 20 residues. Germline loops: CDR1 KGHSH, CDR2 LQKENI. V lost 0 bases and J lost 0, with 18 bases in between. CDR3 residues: CASSPPSDGRSYSGANVLTF. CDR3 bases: TGTGCCAGCTCACCACCGTCGGACGGACGCTCCTACTCTGGGGCCAACGTCCTGACTTTC.

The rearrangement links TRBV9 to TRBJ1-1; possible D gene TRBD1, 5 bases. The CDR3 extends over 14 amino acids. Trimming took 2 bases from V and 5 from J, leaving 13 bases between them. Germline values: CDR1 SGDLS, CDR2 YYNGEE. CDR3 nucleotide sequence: TGTGCCAGCAGCGTGAGGACAAGTGGGACTGAAGCTTTCTTT. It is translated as CASSVRTSGTEAFF.

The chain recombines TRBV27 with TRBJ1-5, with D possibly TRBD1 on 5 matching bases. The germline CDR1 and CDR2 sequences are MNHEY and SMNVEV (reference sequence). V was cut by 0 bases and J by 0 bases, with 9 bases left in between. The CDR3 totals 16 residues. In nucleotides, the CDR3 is TGTGCCAGCAGTTTATCGGGGACTTATAGCAATCAGCCCCAGCATTTT. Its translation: CASSLSGTYSNQPQHF.

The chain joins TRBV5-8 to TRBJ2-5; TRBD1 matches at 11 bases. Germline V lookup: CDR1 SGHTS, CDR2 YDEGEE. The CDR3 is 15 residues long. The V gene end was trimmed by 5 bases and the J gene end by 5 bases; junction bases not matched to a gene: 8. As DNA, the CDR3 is TGTGCCAGCAGAGCCGGGACAGGGGGTGGCGAGACCCAGTACTTC. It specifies CASRAGTGGGETQYF.

CDR3 residues: CSVSVDRVSGGYTF. CDR3 nucleotide sequence: TGCAGCGTGTCCGTGGACAGGGTAAGCGGTGGCTACACCTTC. The chain joins TRBV29-1 to TRBJ1-2; 8 nucleotides align to TRBD1. With V trimmed by 6 bases and J by 7 bases, 13 bases remained unmatched. The CDR3 loop spans 14 amino acids. In germline, CDR1 is SQVTM, CDR2 ANQGSEA.